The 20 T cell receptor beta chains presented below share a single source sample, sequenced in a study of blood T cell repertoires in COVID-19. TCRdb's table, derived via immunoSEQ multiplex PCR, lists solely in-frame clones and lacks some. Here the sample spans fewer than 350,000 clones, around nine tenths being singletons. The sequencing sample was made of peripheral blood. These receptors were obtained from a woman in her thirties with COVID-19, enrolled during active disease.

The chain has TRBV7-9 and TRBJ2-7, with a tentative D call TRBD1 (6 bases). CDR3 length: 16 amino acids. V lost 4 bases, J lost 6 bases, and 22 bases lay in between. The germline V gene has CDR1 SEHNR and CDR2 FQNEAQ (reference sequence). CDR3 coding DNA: TGTGCCAGCAGCTCTAGAGCAACCGGGACAAAGCGCGAGCAGTACTTC. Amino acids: CASSSRATGTKREQYF.

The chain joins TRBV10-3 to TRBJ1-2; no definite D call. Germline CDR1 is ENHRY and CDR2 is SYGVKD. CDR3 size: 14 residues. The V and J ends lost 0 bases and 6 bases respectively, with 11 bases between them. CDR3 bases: TGTGCCATCAGTGAGTCGCCGCAGGCTCATGGCTACACCTTC. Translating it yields CAISESPQAHGYTF.

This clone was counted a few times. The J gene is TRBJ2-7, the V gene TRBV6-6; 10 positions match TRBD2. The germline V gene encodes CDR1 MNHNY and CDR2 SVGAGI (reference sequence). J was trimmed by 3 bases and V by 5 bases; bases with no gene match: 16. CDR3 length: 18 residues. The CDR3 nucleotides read TGTGCCAGCAGTCTCCGGTGGCTAGCGGGGGACCACCTCTACGAGCAGTACTTC. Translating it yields CASSLRWLAGDHLYEQYF.

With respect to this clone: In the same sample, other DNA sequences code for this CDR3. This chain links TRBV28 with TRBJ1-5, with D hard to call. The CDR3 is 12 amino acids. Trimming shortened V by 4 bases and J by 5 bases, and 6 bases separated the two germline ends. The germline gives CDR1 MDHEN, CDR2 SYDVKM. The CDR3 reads CASSSPYQPQHF. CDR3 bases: TGTGCCAGCAGTTCCCCATATCAGCCCCAGCATTTT.

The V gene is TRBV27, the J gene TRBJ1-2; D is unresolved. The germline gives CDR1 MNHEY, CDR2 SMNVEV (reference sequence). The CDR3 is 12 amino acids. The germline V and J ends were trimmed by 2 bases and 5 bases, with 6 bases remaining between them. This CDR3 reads CASSLPVYGYTF. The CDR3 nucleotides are TGTGCCAGCAGTTTACCGGTTTATGGCTACACCTTC.

The CDR3 nucleotides are TGTGCCACCAGTGATGACAGGGGTTGGTACAATGAGCAGTTCTTC. This codes for CATSDDRGWYNEQFF. The V call is TRBV24-1, the J call TRBJ2-1; 8 nucleotides align to TRBD1. V lost 3 bases to trimming and J lost 4 bases; unmatched junction nucleotides: 4. This CDR3 contains 15 residues. Per germline, CDR1 KGHDR and CDR2 SFDVKD.

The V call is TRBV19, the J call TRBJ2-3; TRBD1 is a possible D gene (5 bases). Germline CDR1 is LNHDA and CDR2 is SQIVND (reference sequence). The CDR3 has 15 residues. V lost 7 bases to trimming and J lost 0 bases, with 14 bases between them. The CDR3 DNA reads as TGTGCCAGTAAACTTGGGGCAGTTAGCACAGATACGCAGTATTTT. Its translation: CASKLGAVSTDTQYF.

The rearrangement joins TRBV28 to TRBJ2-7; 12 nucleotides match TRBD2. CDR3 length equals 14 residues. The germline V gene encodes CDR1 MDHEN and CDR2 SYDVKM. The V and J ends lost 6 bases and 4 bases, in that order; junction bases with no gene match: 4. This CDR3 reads CASSLAGGGYEQYF. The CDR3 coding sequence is TGTGCCAGCAGCCTAGCGGGAGGGGGTTACGAGCAGTACTTC.

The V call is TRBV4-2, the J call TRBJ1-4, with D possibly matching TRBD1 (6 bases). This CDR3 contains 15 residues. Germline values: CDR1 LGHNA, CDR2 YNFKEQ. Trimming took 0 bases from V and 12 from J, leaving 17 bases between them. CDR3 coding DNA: TGTGCCAGCAGCCAAGATCAGGGGCTTGGTTCGGAACTGTTTTTT. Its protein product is CASSQDQGLGSELFF.

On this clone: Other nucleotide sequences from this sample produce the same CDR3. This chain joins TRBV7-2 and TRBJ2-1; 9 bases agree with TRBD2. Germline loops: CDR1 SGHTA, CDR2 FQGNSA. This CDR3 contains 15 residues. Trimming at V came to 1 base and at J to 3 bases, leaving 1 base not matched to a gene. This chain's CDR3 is CASSLELAGYNEQFF. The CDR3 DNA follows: TGTGCCAGCAGCTTAGAACTAGCGGGCTACAATGAGCAGTTCTTC.

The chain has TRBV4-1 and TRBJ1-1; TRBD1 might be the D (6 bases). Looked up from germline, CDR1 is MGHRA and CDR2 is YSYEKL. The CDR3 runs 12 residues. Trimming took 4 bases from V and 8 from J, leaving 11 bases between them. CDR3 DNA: TGCGCCAGCAGCCGAACCGGGACAGAAGCTTTCTTT. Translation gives CASSRTGTEAFF.

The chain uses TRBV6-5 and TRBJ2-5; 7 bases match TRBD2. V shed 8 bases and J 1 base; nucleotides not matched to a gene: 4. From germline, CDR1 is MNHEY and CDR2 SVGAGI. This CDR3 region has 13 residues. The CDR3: CASGRVIQETQYF. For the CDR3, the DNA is TGTGCCAGCGGGAGGGTGATCCAAGAGACCCAGTACTTC.

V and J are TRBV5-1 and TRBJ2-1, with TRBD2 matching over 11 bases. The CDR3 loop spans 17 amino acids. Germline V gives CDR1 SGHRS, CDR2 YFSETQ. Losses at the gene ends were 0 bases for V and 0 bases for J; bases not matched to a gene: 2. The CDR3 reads CASSLGLAGSSYNEQFF. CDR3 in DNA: TGCGCCAGCAGCTTGGGACTAGCGGGAAGCTCCTACAATGAGCAGTTCTTC.

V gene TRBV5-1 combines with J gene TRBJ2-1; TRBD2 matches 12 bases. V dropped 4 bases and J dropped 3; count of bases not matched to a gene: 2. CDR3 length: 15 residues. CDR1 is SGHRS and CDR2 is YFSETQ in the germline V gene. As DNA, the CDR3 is TGCGCCAGCAGCATGACTAGCGGGAGCTACAATGAGCAGTTCTTC. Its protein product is CASSMTSGSYNEQFF.

In nucleotides, the CDR3 is TGTGCCAGCATTAGGGGGTGGAGCTCTGGGGCCAACGTCCTGACTTTC. It codes for CASIRGWSSGANVLTF. The V gene is TRBV2, the J gene TRBJ2-6, with D perhaps TRBD1 (6 bases). CDR1 is SNHLY, CDR2 FYNNEI, per germline. The CDR3 is made up of 16 amino acids. The V gene lost 7 bases and the J gene lost 0 bases, with 13 bases spanning the gap.

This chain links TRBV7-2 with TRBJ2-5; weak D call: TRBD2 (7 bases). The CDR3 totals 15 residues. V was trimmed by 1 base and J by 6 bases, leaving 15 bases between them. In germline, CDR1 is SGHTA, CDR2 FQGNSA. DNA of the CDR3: TGTGCCAGCAGCTTAGATGGAGGGGGAGGGAAGACCCAGTACTTC. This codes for CASSLDGGGGKTQYF.

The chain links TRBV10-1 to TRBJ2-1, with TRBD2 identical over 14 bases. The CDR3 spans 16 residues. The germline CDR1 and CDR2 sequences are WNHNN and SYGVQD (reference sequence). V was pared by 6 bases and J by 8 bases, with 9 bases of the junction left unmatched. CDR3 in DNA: TGCGCCAGCAGCGAAGGGACTAGCGGGAGCTGGGATGAGCAGTTCTTC. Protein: CASSEGTSGSWDEQFF.

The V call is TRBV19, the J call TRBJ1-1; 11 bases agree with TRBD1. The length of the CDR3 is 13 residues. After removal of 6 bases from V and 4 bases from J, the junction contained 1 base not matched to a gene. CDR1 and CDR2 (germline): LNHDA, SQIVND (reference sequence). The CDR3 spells CASRGTGGTEAFF. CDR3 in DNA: TGTGCCAGTAGAGGGACAGGGGGCACTGAAGCTTTCTTT.

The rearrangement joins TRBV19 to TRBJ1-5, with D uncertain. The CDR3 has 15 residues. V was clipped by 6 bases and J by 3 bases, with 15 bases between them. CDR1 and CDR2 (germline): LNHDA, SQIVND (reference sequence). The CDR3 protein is CASRVAGQNNQPQHF. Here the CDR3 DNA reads TGTGCCAGTAGGGTGGCGGGCCAGAACAATCAGCCCCAGCATTTT.

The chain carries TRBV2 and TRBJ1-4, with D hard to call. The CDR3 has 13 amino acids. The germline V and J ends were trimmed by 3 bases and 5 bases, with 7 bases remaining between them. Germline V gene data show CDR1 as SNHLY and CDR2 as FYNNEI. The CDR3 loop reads CASSDRSNEKLFF. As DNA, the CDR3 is TGTGCCAGCAGTGACAGGTCAAATGAAAAACTGTTTTTT. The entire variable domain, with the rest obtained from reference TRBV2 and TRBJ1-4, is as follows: EPEVTQTPSHQVTQMGQEVILRCVPISNHLYFYWYRQILGQKVEFLVSFYNNEISEKSEIFDDQFSVERPDGSNFTLKIRSTKLEDSAMYFCASSDRSNEKLFFGSGTQLSVL.